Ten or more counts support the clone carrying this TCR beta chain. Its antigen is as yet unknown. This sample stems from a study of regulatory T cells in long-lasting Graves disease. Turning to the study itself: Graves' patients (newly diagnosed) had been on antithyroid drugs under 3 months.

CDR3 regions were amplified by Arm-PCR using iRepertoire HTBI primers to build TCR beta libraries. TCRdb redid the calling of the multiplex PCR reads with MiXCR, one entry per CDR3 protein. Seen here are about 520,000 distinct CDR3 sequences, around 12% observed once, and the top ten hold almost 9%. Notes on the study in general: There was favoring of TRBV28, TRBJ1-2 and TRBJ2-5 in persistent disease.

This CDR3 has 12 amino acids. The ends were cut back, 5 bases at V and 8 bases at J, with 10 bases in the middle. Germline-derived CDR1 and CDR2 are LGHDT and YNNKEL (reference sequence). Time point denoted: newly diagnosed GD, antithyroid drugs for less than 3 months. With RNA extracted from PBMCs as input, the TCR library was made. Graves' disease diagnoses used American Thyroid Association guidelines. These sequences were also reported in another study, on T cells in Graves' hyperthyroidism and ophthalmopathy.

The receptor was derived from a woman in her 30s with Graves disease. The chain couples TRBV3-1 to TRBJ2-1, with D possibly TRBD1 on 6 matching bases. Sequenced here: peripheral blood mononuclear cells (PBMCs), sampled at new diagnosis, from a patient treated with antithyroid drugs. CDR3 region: CASSFQGYEQFF. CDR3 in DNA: TGTGCCAGCAGCTTCCAGGGGTATGAGCAGTTCTTC.